A single sample gave rise to the 27 T cell receptor beta chains below, sequenced in a study of blood T cell repertoires in COVID-19. Assay: immunoSEQ multiplex PCR; the TCRdb copy retains only in-frame clones and omits some. The repertoire consists of under 150,000 clones, with over 80% occurring once and the leading ten covering 1.9%. Sequenced: peripheral blood. These receptors all stem from a man between 65 and 85 years old with acute or convalescent COVID-19.

The J gene is TRBJ2-6, the V gene TRBV27, with D tentatively TRBD1 (6 bases). V was cut by 6 bases and J by 0 bases, with 9 bases left in between. The CDR3 totals 15 residues. The V gene's germline CDR1 is MNHEY and CDR2 SMNVEV (reference sequence). CDR3 sequence reads: CASSLGGSGANVLTF. CDR3 sequence (DNA): TGTGCCAGCAGCCTAGGGGGCTCTGGGGCCAACGTCCTGACTTTC. The variable domain in full, with the rest retrieved from reference TRBV27 and TRBJ2-6, is EAQVTQNPRYLITVTGKKLTVTCSQNMNHEYMSWYRQDPGLGLRQIYYSMNVEVTDKGDVPEGYKVSRKEKRNFPLILESPSPNQTSLYFCASSLGGSGANVLTFGAGSRLTVL.

The gene calls are TRBV27 and TRBJ2-1; TRBD2 matches 7 bases. Germline loops: CDR1 MNHEY, CDR2 SMNVEV (reference sequence). The V and J ends lost 2 bases and 6 bases, in that order; junction bases with no gene match: 7. This CDR3 spans 15 amino acids. DNA for the CDR3: TGTGCCAGCAGTTTAGGGGGAGGGTTCGTCAATGAGCAGTTCTTC. Translation gives CASSLGGGFVNEQFF.

For this clone: A junction end diverges from the germline sequence, so it may reflect a read error. The gene calls are TRBV6-5 and TRBJ2-4; D is perhaps TRBD1 (6 bases). The CDR3 spans 14 residues. Germline CDR1 MNHEY, CDR2 SVGAGI. The DNA for the CDR3 is TGTGCCAGCAGTCCCGGACAGTCCAAGAACATTCAGTACTTC. Translating gives CASSPGQSKNIQYF.

This chain links TRBV7-8 with TRBJ2-5, with 10 bases lining up with TRBD1. The CDR3 has 16 residues. The germline CDR1 and CDR2 sequences are SGHVS and FQNEAQ. V shed 8 bases, J shed 1 base, and the junction held 10 bases outside the gene matches. In nucleotides, the CDR3 is TGTGCCAGCGCCCGGGGGACAGGGGCCTTCCAAGAGACCCAGTACTTC. Translation gives CASARGTGAFQETQYF.

This clone was observed a single time. The V call is TRBV7-9, the J call TRBJ2-2; 11 bases fit TRBD2. The CDR3 is made up of 18 amino acids. The germline CDR1 and CDR2 sequences are SEHNR and FQNEAQ (reference sequence). J lost 5 bases, V lost 5 bases, and 13 bases had no gene match. The CDR3 DNA is TGTGCCAGCAGCCCCCGCGGGCTAGCGGGGGGCCTTACCGGGGAGCTGTTTTTT. Its protein product is CASSPRGLAGGLTGELFF.

This chain uses TRBV19 with TRBJ1-1; 12 positions agree with TRBD1. The CDR3 length is 16 residues. V lost 3 bases to trimming and J lost 6 bases; unmatched junction nucleotides: 8. The germline CDR1 and CDR2 sequences are LNHDA and SQIVND (reference sequence). The chain's CDR3 is CASSMGQGAAKAEAFF. DNA of the CDR3: TGTGCCAGTAGTATGGGACAGGGGGCGGCGAAGGCTGAAGCTTTCTTT.

This chain joins TRBV4-2 and TRBJ1-5; 8 nucleotides agree with TRBD1. Germline lookup yields CDR1 LGHNA and CDR2 YNFKEQ. The CDR3 has 17 amino acids. Trimming at V came to 1 base and at J to 6 bases, leaving 11 bases not matched to a gene. CDR3 DNA: TGTGCCAGCAGCCAAGCTGGCCCTGCAGGGGGCGGTCAGCCCCAGCATTTT. It specifies CASSQAGPAGGGQPQHF.

The chain combines TRBV6-1 with TRBJ1-4; 7 bases map to TRBD1. The V segment lost 3 bases and the J segment 8 bases; nucleotides outside the gene matches: 6. This CDR3 region has 14 residues. Germline CDR1 MNHNS, CDR2 SASEGT. DNA for the CDR3: TGTGCCAGCAGTGAGGACAGGCGCGAGGAAAAACTGTTTTTT. It codes for CASSEDRREEKLFF.

J is TRBJ2-5 and V is TRBV2, with D tentatively TRBD2 (6 bases). The CDR3 is 13 residues long. In germline, CDR1 is SNHLY, CDR2 FYNNEI. V was clipped by 6 bases and J by 4 bases, with 12 bases between them. CDR3 DNA: TGTGCCAGCAGCGCAACTAGCCCAGAGACCCAGTACTTC. Its protein is CASSATSPETQYF.

This chain joins TRBV5-1 and TRBJ2-5, with D maybe TRBD1 (9 bases). CDR1 SGHRS and CDR2 YFSETQ come from the germline V gene. The CDR3 is 15 amino acids. Between the trimmed V and J ends, which lost 4 bases and 5 bases, there was a span of 18 bases. DNA for the CDR3: TGCGCCAGCAGCCCGGGAGGGACAGGGAGGGAGACCCAGTACTTC. This sequence encodes CASSPGGTGRETQYF.

The table lists this clone with a few counts. The chain has TRBV7-8 and TRBJ1-5; tentative D call: TRBD1 (5 bases). This CDR3 region has 15 residues. Per germline, CDR1 SGHVS and CDR2 FQNEAQ. V lost 1 base and J 4 bases, leaving 11 bases between the germline ends. CDR3 in DNA: TGTGCCAGCAGCTTAGGCGGGACGGCGAATCAGCCCCAGCATTTT. Its protein is CASSLGGTANQPQHF. The entire variable domain, with the rest obtained from reference TRBV7-8 and TRBJ1-5, is as follows: GAGVSQSPRYKVAKRGQDVALRCDPISGHVSLFWYQQALGQGPEFLTYFQNEAQLDKSGLPSDRFFAERPEGSVSTLKIQRTQQEDSAVYLCASSLGGTANQPQHFGDGTRLSIL.

The chain uses TRBV7-9 and TRBJ1-4, with 11 bases lining up with TRBD1. J was trimmed by 3 bases and V by 1 base; bases with no gene match: 7. Germline lookup yields CDR1 SEHNR and CDR2 FQNEAQ (reference sequence). The CDR3 loop spans 18 amino acids. The CDR3 loop is CASSLGTGGPPANEKLFF. As DNA, the CDR3 is TGTGCCAGCAGCTTAGGGACAGGGGGCCCCCCAGCTAATGAAAAACTGTTTTTT. Based on the CDR3 plus reference TRBV7-9 and TRBJ1-4, the full variable domain is DTGVSQNPRHKITKRGQNVTFRCDPISEHNRLYWYRQTLGQGPEFLTYFQNEAQLEKSRLLSDRFSAERPKGSFSTLEIQRTEQGDSAMYLCASSLGTGGPPANEKLFFGSGTQLSVL.

The CDR3 protein is CASSTGTGRNNEQFF. In DNA form, the CDR3 reads TGTGCCAGCAGCACCGGGACAGGGCGTAACAATGAGCAGTTCTTC. The chain recombines TRBV7-9 with TRBJ2-1, with 9 bases lining up with TRBD1. The CDR3 covers 15 residues. The ends lost 5 bases at V and 5 bases at J; junction bases unmatched: 7. Per germline, CDR1 SEHNR and CDR2 FQNEAQ (reference sequence). The whole variable domain, filled in from reference TRBV7-9 and TRBJ2-1, reads DTGVSQNPRHKITKRGQNVTFRCDPISEHNRLYWYRQTLGQGPEFLTYFQNEAQLEKSRLLSDRFSAERPKGSFSTLEIQRTEQGDSAMYLCASSTGTGRNNEQFFGPGTRLTVL.

The rearrangement links TRBV20-1 to TRBJ2-3; TRBD1 might be the D (6 bases). CDR1 is DFQATT and CDR2 is SNEGSKA in the germline V gene (reference sequence). The V gene lost 3 bases and the J gene lost 6 bases, with 22 bases spanning the gap. This CDR3 has 16 amino acids. The CDR3 DNA follows: TGCAGTGCTAGTTCCCCCAGGGGTAGGAGCTCCGATACGCAGTATTTT. It encodes CSASSPRGRSSDTQYF.

The chain links TRBV7-6 to TRBJ2-3; TRBD2 agrees at 8 bases. CDR3 length: 16 amino acids. Germline values: CDR1 SGHVS, CDR2 FNYEAQ. The junction had 7 bases not matched to a gene; V was cut back by 1 base and J by 4 bases. CDR3 sequence: CASSLVTGGPADTQYF. The DNA of the CDR3 is TGTGCCAGCAGCTTAGTAACGGGGGGGCCGGCAGATACGCAGTATTTT. The whole variable domain, filled in from reference TRBV7-6 and TRBJ2-3, reads GAGVSQSPRYKVTKRGQDVALRCDPISGHVSLYWYRQALGQGPEFLTYFNYEAQQDKSGLPNDRFSAERPEGSISTLTIQRTEQRDSAMYRCASSLVTGGPADTQYFGPGTRLTVL.

This chain uses TRBV28 with TRBJ1-4, with D possibly matching TRBD1 (5 bases). Per germline, CDR1 MDHEN and CDR2 SYDVKM. Deletions cut 8 bases from V and 3 bases from J, with 13 bases between. The CDR3 sequence is 14 residues long. CDR3 nucleotide sequence: TGTGCCAGCCAGGGCGGTTCTGCTAATGAAAAACTGTTTTTT. Translation gives CASQGGSANEKLFF.

The V and J genes are TRBV13 and TRBJ2-3, with a weak D call TRBD1 (6 bases). Germline V gives CDR1 PRHDT, CDR2 FYEKMQ (reference sequence). V dropped 5 bases and J dropped 3 bases, with 15 bases sitting between them. The CDR3 sequence is 15 residues long. CDR3 sequence: CASSQGGRVTDTQYF. For the CDR3, the DNA is TGTGCCAGCAGCCAAGGGGGTAGGGTAACAGATACGCAGTATTTT.

The chain has TRBV29-1 and TRBJ1-5, with D perhaps TRBD1 (5 bases). The CDR3 loop spans 12 amino acids. Germline V gene data show CDR1 as SQVTM and CDR2 as ANQGSEA. V gave up 6 bases and J gave up 0 bases, with 6 bases separating them. The CDR3 region is CSVQVSNQPQHF. CDR3 DNA sequence: TGCAGCGTACAGGTTAGCAATCAGCCCCAGCATTTT.

This rearrangement joins TRBV5-6 to TRBJ2-7; 8 bases line up with TRBD1. V dropped 5 bases and J dropped 5; count of bases not matched to a gene: 9. CDR1 and CDR2 (germline): SGHDT, YYEEEE. This CDR3 is built from 14 residues. CDR3 bases: TGTGCCAGCAGTAAGAGGACAGGGCAACACGAGCAGTACTTC. Translating it yields CASSKRTGQHEQYF.

The chain joins TRBV4-1 to TRBJ1-4; 8 nucleotides agree with TRBD1. Germline V lookup: CDR1 MGHRA, CDR2 YSYEKL. The ends lost 3 bases at V and 0 bases at J; junction bases unmatched: 15. The CDR3 has 20 residues. In DNA form, the CDR3 reads TGCGCCAGCAGCCATCGCCAGGGGGCAAAGAAAGGCGCAACTAATGAAAAACTGTTTTTT. Residues: CASSHRQGAKKGATNEKLFF.

The chain has TRBV2 and TRBJ1-1; D possibly corresponds to TRBD1 (5 bases). CDR1 SNHLY and CDR2 FYNNEI come from the germline V gene. Deletions cut 4 bases from V and 0 bases from J, with 9 bases between. The CDR3 consists of 14 residues. CDR3 sequence: CASSVRGVNTEAFF. As DNA, the CDR3 is TGTGCCAGCAGTGTACGGGGGGTGAACACTGAAGCTTTCTTT.

This clone was counted only a few times. Other DNA sequences from this sample encode an identical CDR3 as well. The V gene is TRBV19, the J gene TRBJ1-1; 10 bases map to TRBD1. In germline, CDR1 is LNHDA, CDR2 SQIVND (reference sequence). The CDR3 contains 13 residues. Germline trimming cut 4 bases from V and 4 bases from J; bases unmatched to any gene: 0. The CDR3 region is CASSRDRGTEAFF. CDR3 sequence (DNA): TGTGCCAGTAGTAGGGACAGGGGCACTGAAGCTTTCTTT.

The chain links TRBV7-8 to TRBJ1-4; 9 nucleotides align to TRBD1. Trimming took 6 bases from V and 8 from J; bases not matched to a gene: 10. The CDR3 contains 15 residues. Germline assignment: CDR1 SGHVS and CDR2 FQNEAQ. The CDR3 DNA sequence: TGTGCCAGCAGTCGTACAGGGGGCGAGGGAGAAAAACTGTTTTTT. Its protein product is CASSRTGGEGEKLFF.

This clone was counted a few times. This sequence joins TRBV21-1 and TRBJ1-6. TRBV21-1 is assigned pseudogene status. This CDR3 comprises 17 residues. The CDR3 loop is CASSVAGKGPYNSPLHF. The DNA of the CDR3 is TGTGCCAGCAGCGTAGCGGGAAAAGGGCCCTATAATTCACCCCTCCACTTT.

The table lists this clone with a count of one. This rearrangement joins TRBV2 to TRBJ2-2; maybe TRBD1 (5 bases). The CDR3 is made up of 12 amino acids. Germline lookup yields CDR1 SNHLY and CDR2 FYNNEI. Trimming removed 6 bases from V and 6 bases from J, with 8 bases in between. DNA of the CDR3: TGTGCCAGCAGGACGACAGCCGGGGAGCTGTTTTTT. This sequence encodes CASRTTAGELFF.

The rearrangement uses TRBV5-1 and TRBJ2-3; a possible D gene is TRBD1 (6 bases). From germline, CDR1 is SGHRS and CDR2 YFSETQ. The CDR3 has 15 residues. Deletions cut 2 bases from V and 3 bases from J, with 13 bases between. For the CDR3, the DNA is TGCGCCAGCAGCTTCCGCCCAGGGGAAACAGATACGCAGTATTTT. Protein sequence: CASSFRPGETDTQYF.

The chain carries TRBV27 and TRBJ1-5; D may be TRBD1 (5 bases). The CDR3 has 18 residues. The germline V gene encodes CDR1 MNHEY and CDR2 SMNVEV (reference sequence). Trimming stripped 0 bases from V and 0 bases from J, with 15 bases between. The CDR3 sequence is CASSLSPGVVDSNQPQHF. The DNA for the CDR3 is TGTGCCAGCAGTTTATCGCCGGGGGTCGTTGATAGCAATCAGCCCCAGCATTTT.